Sequencing of this T cell receptor (beta chain) was carried out in a study of T-cell memory formation after mild COVID-19. A single record per CDR3 protein comes from TCRdb applying MiXCR to the 5' RACE reads. The sample shows roughly 350,000 distinct CDR3 sequences, around 28% of them seen only once. This CDR3 is built from 13 residues. Losses at the gene ends were 10 bases for V and 2 bases for J; bases not matched to a gene: 4. CDR1 is KGHDR and CDR2 is SFDVKD in the germline V gene. The J gene is TRBJ2-1, the V gene TRBV24-1; TRBD2 agrees at 7 bases. Sequenced: PBMCs or a T cell subset sorted from them (not recorded which). The TCR sequence derives from an adult woman who had mild COVID-19 (a few samples of this study predate the infection). Cell type and time point are not known. CDR3 residues: CATAGAPYNEQFF. Here the CDR3 DNA reads TGTGCCACGGCGGGAGCCCCCTACAATGAGCAGTTCTTC.